These 9 T cell receptor beta chains came from one sample sequenced in a study of beta chain features in type 1 diabetes. Study-wide points: The study found moderately but significantly shorter TCRB CDR3s in all four CD4+ subsets of Type 1 diabetes patients.

All of the isolated RNA was reverse transcribed, so expressed TCRB transcripts were sequenced. Some clones are missing from TCRdb's copy, which holds only in-frame ones; the method was immunoSEQ multiplex PCR. This repertoire shows over 40,000 clones, approximately 70% found once; its top ten account for less than 2.5%. Their recognized antigens are unknown. Sequenced input: Tregs from blood. The receptor source for this set is a woman aged 18-30 years with type 1 diabetes.

The chain's CDR3 is CASSLGQGPYEQYF. Written as DNA, the CDR3 is TGTGCCAGTAGTCTCGGACAGGGTCCCTACGAGCAGTACTTC. V and J are TRBV19 and TRBJ2-7; 8 bases align to TRBD1. CDR1 is LNHDA and CDR2 is SQIVND in the germline V gene (reference sequence). Trimming removed 5 bases from V and 2 bases from J; junction bases left unmatched: 5. The CDR3 totals 14 residues.

This clone showed up just a few times. V usage is TRBV7-2 and J usage is TRBJ2-3; 7 nucleotides match TRBD2. CDR3 length: 14 amino acids. From germline, CDR1 is SGHTA and CDR2 FQGNSA. V lost 3 bases, J lost 1 base, and 1 base stayed unmatched. Here the CDR3 DNA reads TGTGCCAGCAGCTTCGCGGGGGGCACAGATACGCAGTATTTT. It encodes CASSFAGGTDTQYF.

In nucleotides, the CDR3 is TGCGCCAGCAGCTTGGGTCCAGGAAACACCATATATTTT. Translated: CASSLGPGNTIYF. The rearrangement uses TRBV5-1 and TRBJ1-3; no firm D call. CDR1 is SGHRS and CDR2 is YFSETQ in the germline V gene. The V gene lost 0 bases and the J gene lost 4 bases, with 5 bases spanning the gap. This CDR3 comprises 13 residues.

The chain combines TRBV7-9 with TRBJ1-2; D unclear. From germline, CDR1 is SEHNR and CDR2 FQNEAQ (reference sequence). V was clipped by 1 base and J by 7 bases, with 7 bases between them. This CDR3 has 12 residues. The CDR3 protein is CASSLVSVGYTF. The CDR3 DNA reads as TGTGCCAGCAGCTTAGTGTCAGTTGGCTACACCTTC.

The V gene is TRBV14, the J gene TRBJ1-5, with D unclear. Germline V lookup: CDR1 SGHDN, CDR2 FVKESK. The CDR3 consists of 12 residues. V was cut by 4 bases and J by 4 bases, with 5 bases left in between. The CDR3 DNA follows: TGTGCCAGCAGCCTAGCTAATCAGCCCCAGCATTTT. This translates into CASSLANQPQHF.

This clone was found a few times. The chain couples TRBV7-3 to TRBJ2-1, with 10 positions matching TRBD2. Germline CDR1 and CDR2: SGHTA and FQGTGA. The V segment lost 5 bases and the J segment 10 bases; nucleotides outside the gene matches: 8. CDR3 length: 14 amino acids. The CDR3 is CASSPTGLATEQFF. The CDR3 DNA reads as TGTGCCAGCAGCCCTACGGGACTAGCGACGGAGCAGTTCTTC.

The CDR3 DNA reads TGTGCCAGCAGCTTAGTGGTTGGGAGGCAGTACTTC. Translation gives CASSLVVGRQYF. This chain joins TRBV7-2 and TRBJ2-7; a possible D gene is TRBD2 (5 bases). The CDR3 is made up of 12 amino acids. Germline-derived CDR1 and CDR2 are SGHTA and FQGNSA. V was shortened by 1 base and J by 9 bases, with 10 bases between the two germline ends.

The CDR3 nucleotides read TGTGCCAGCAGCTTACGGGACCAAGAGACCCAGTACTTC. Its protein product is CASSLRDQETQYF. The genes are TRBV7-2 and TRBJ2-5; D gene uncertain. Germline assignment: CDR1 SGHTA and CDR2 FQGNSA. The V gene lost 2 bases and the J gene lost 0 bases, with 4 bases spanning the gap. This CDR3 spans 13 amino acids.

This clone was observed a single time. CDR3 nucleotide sequence: TGTGCCAGCTCACCGAGGGGGCAGGAGACCCAGTACTTC. It encodes CASSPRGQETQYF. This chain links TRBV18 with TRBJ2-5; 7 bases map to TRBD1. The J segment lost 5 bases and the V segment lost 3 bases, leaving 3 bases of the junction unmatched. The germline V gene has CDR1 KGHSH and CDR2 LQKENI. This CDR3 comprises 13 residues.